This TCR beta chain was sequenced in a study of graft-versus-host responses after intestinal transplantation. Study details: Among the recipients, transplants were multivisceral, liver-intestinal, or isolated intestinal. Tacrolimus and steroids were given for about three years to all recipients after anti-thymocyte globulin induction.

Germline-derived CDR1 and CDR2 are SGHRS and YFSETQ. The CDR3 has 15 residues. Trimming removed 0 bases from V and 4 bases from J; junction bases left unmatched: 3. The table came from immunoSEQ multiplex PCR; TCRdb's copy has only in-frame clones and leaves some out. The data hold about 100,000 clones, with roughly 87% observed a single time. About this clone: Its antigen is not known.

The receptor was derived from a human donor who was the organ donor for an intestinal transplant. The sample was unstimulated CD4+ T cells sorted from spleen or lymph node cells, taken before transplant. The chain links TRBV5-1 to TRBJ2-5; the match to TRBD2 covers 10 bases. The CDR3 sequence is CASSLAAGGPETQYF. The CDR3 DNA is TGCGCCAGCAGCTTGGCAGCGGGGGGGCCAGAGACCCAGTACTTC.